This section outlines one T cell receptor (beta chain) sequence together with its context. What it recognizes is unknown. The CDR3 is 16 residues long. V gave up 0 bases and J gave up 7 bases; unmatched junction bases: 8. Germline V gene lookup returns CDR1 LGHNA and CDR2 YNFKEQ. The sample comes from a study of OX40 agonist ivuxolimab in advanced cancers. Study context: The patients received ivuxolimab by intravenous route every 2 weeks at 0.01 to 10 mg/kg. Prior therapy, whether anti-PD-1, anti-PD-L1 or anti-CTLA-4, was allowed, and 30% to 40% had some. General study findings and limits: Clonal expansion was seen in CD4+ and CD8+ blood T cells by week 6 at 0.1 to 3.0 mg/kg. Researchers report that CD8+ T cells had, on average, more expanded clones than CD4+.

TCRdb's copy holds only in-frame clones and misses some; the assay was immunoSEQ multiplex PCR. This table holds some 80,000 clones, over 80% found once. This sample comprised CD4+ or CD8+ T cells sorted from blood, obtained in a trial of the OX40 agonist ivuxolimab. The receptor's source is an adult with an advanced solid tumor such as melanoma, head and neck, liver or kidney cancer. V is TRBV4-2 and J is TRBJ2-5; 10 bases line up with TRBD2. CDR3 nucleotides: TGTGCCAGCAGCCAAGATGAACTAGCGGGGACTGGGACCCAGTACTTC. Its protein product is CASSQDELAGTGTQYF.